A selection of T cell receptor beta chains follows, all from one sample in a study of T cell clonotyping in hematopoietic cell transplantation. Clones were read by immunoSEQ multiplex PCR, and TCRdb kept only the in-frame ones, dropping some. The sample carries under 6,000 clones, around 77% recorded once. Material: PBMCs, obtained 100 days after allogeneic stem cell transplant. The receptors originated from a female patient aged 50-65 years who had an allogeneic stem cell transplant, so the T cells may come from the graft donor. Some clones in this sample may be carry-over from other donors' samples. The CDR3 runs from the conserved cysteine through the conserved F or W. The order of the fields is V gene, D gene, clone size, CDR3 protein. A D gene is named only where the DNA matches it firmly. Some rows have no size entry. The others give once, few or many, or a class for an expanded clone.

TRBV2 . few CASSFRRAGTGELFF
TRBV11-2 . . CASSLATRIRGYEQYF
TRBV28 . medium-sized CASSVPGFSVGGNTIYF
TRBV6-5 . . CASSYSGRNTGELFF
TRBV5-8 TRBD1 few CASSLARTGLNTGELFF
TRBV9 . . CASSPEDSSYEQYF
TRBV18 . . CASSPQREKLFF
TRBV2 . . CASSEARSRGDGNTIYF
TRBV19 . few CASIYFRDGYTF
TRBV7-2 TRBD2 . CASSPTSEIYNEQFF
TRBV2 . . CASSRGIFMNTEAFF
TRBV5-8 TRBD1 . CASSLGQGSYNEQFF
TRBV6-1 . . CASSLRPTYNEQFF
TRBV7-8 . . CASSAEDTQYF
TRBV13 TRBD1 . CASSSGQGNTGELFF
TRBV21-1 . . CASSKTPPRLTRSCTDTQYF
TRBV19 . . CASSIEAGTEAFF
TRBV28 TRBD1 . CATRRGEGAFLYAFF
TRBV20-1 . . CSAGREQYF
TRBV10-3 . few CAISGGQGLTYEQYF
TRBV2 . large CASTGAGANVLTF
TRBV10-3 . . CAISDSGGHTEAFF
TRBV5-1 . medium-sized CASSLQTDGEQYF
TRBV27 TRBD2 . CASSSRLAGGTYEQYF
TRBV5-8 . . CASRVSWQDYGYTF
TRBV10-3 . few CAITQGSGQNTEAFF
TRBV7-3 . . CASSLNSNEQFF
TRBV2 TRBD1 . CASSTTGVETGELFF
TRBV9 . . CASSPIPVGGSYNEQFF
TRBV28 TRBD1 few CASRARQGNLAKNIQYF
TRBV30 . . CAWSPWGARETQYF
TRBV4-1 TRBD1 . CASSQRTGRPYEQYF
TRBV30 TRBD1 . CAWSVSQQTGGSQYF
TRBV6-1 TRBD1 . CASSEAPRTGFGYTF
TRBV7-6 . . CASSLAGGFRGNQPQHF
TRBV27 . hyperexpanded CASSFRRAYTDTQYF
TRBV4-1 . . CASSLLVEGETQYF
TRBV9 TRBD1 . CASSQRQGGREKLFF
TRBV6-6 . . CASLGYGYTF
TRBV4-3 . few CASSQSREGEQFF
TRBV6-5 . . CASSYSRTGELFF
TRBV6-6 TRBD1 . CASSYLDRAAYYGYTF
TRBV6-6 . once CASSRGKGGDQPQHF
TRBV19 . . CATKPDPKREKLFF
TRBV11-2 . . CASTTNRGHTEAFF
TRBV7-8 . . CASSLVGQFLGNSGELFF
TRBV7-3 TRBD2 . CASSLLPLAGPTDTQYF
TRBV27 TRBD1 . CASSPRGTVYSNQPQHF
TRBV6-5 . . CASRTGSTGELFF
TRBV4-1 . . CASSQDRPGSSPPYNEQFF
TRBV28 . . CASSSTPSYSYEQYF
TRBV7-9 TRBD1 . CASSSRGQGVHNEQFF
TRBV6-1 . . CASSDPGPSGEKLFF